This passage covers 22 T cell receptor beta chains from one sample sequenced in a study of blood T cell repertoires in COVID-19. TCRdb's table, derived via immunoSEQ multiplex PCR, lists solely in-frame clones and lacks some. The sample includes roughly 200,000 clones, 85% of them seen just once. Sequenced input: peripheral blood. These receptors came from a woman aged 55-75 years with acute or convalescent COVID-19.

V gene TRBV9 combines with J gene TRBJ2-1, with D possibly matching TRBD2 (6 bases). From germline, CDR1 is SGDLS and CDR2 YYNGEE. This CDR3 is 16 amino acids long. Trimming shortened V by 0 bases and J by 5 bases, and 15 bases separated the two germline ends. The CDR3 DNA reads TGTGCCAGCAGCGTAGATGCGGGGATGAGAGACAATGAGCAGTTCTTC. Protein sequence: CASSVDAGMRDNEQFF. Variable domain in full (rest from reference TRBV9 and TRBJ2-1): DSGVTQTPKHLITATGQRVTLRCSPRSGDLSVYWYQQSLDQGLQFLIQYYNGEERAKGNILERFSAQQFPDLHSELNLSSLELGDSALYFCASSVDAGMRDNEQFFGPGTRLTVL.

The CDR3 region is CASSRDRDRNSPLHF. CDR3 DNA: TGTGCCAGCAGTCGGGACAGGGATCGAAATTCACCCCTCCACTTT. J is TRBJ1-6 and V is TRBV28, with 9 bases fitting TRBD1. The V gene end was trimmed by 5 bases and the J gene end by 7 bases; junction bases not matched to a gene: 6. The CDR3 loop spans 15 amino acids. Germline V CDR1 and CDR2: MDHEN, SYDVKM.

The gene calls are TRBV5-4 and TRBJ1-1; D might be TRBD1 (5 bases). V shed 3 bases and J shed 3 bases, with 12 bases lying between them. Looked up from germline, CDR1 is SGHNT and CDR2 is YYREEE (reference sequence). The length of the CDR3 is 14 residues. The CDR3 nucleotides read TGTGCCAGCAGCTCCGGGGGTAGGTACACTGAAGCTTTCTTT. This translates into CASSSGGRYTEAFF.

This chain joins TRBV4-2 and TRBJ2-1; TRBD2 agrees at 8 bases. Germline V gives CDR1 LGHNA, CDR2 YNFKEQ. The CDR3 consists of 16 residues. Trimming took 0 bases from V and 7 from J; bases not matched to a gene: 8. The CDR3 DNA is TGTGCCAGCAGCCAAGAAGGGACTAGATCTGGGAATGAGCAGTTCTTC. Protein product: CASSQEGTRSGNEQFF.

J is TRBJ1-2 and V is TRBV6-1; no firm D call. The CDR3 extends over 11 amino acids. In germline, CDR1 is MNHNS, CDR2 SASEGT. V was clipped by 0 bases and J by 11 bases, with 7 bases between them. The CDR3 loop reads CASSEALRYTF. CDR3 DNA: TGTGCCAGCAGTGAAGCTCTGCGATACACCTTC.

The chain couples TRBV9 to TRBJ1-2, with D possibly matching TRBD1 (6 bases). V was clipped by 3 bases and J by 8 bases, with 14 bases between them. CDR3 length: 13 amino acids. Germline V CDR1 and CDR2: SGDLS, YYNGEE. CDR3 bases: TGTGCCAGCAGCGAGGGGGGGCTGTTCGGCTACACCTTC. Encoded protein: CASSEGGLFGYTF.

The V gene is TRBV12-5, the J gene TRBJ2-7; 10 bases are shared with TRBD2. The trim removed 4 bases at V and 0 bases at J, leaving 6 bases unmatched. The CDR3 consists of 16 residues. The germline CDR1 and CDR2 sequences are LGHNT and FRNRAP. CDR3 protein: CASGSTGTSASYEQYV. CDR3 nucleotide sequence: TGTGCTAGTGGTTCTACCGGGACTAGCGCCTCCTACGAGCAGTACGTC.

The chain joins TRBV6-5 to TRBJ2-1, with TRBD2 as a possible D gene (5 bases). CDR1 and CDR2 from the germline V gene are MNHEY and SVGAGI. The ends were cut back, 0 bases at V and 8 bases at J, with 8 bases in the middle. This CDR3 spans 13 amino acids. The CDR3 region has the DNA TGTGCCAGCAGTTACTCCAGCGGCTATGAGCAGTTCTTC. Translated, it gives CASSYSSGYEQFF.

The V gene is TRBV5-1, the J gene TRBJ1-2; possible D gene TRBD1, 6 bases. Germline CDR1 reads SGHRS; CDR2 reads YFSETQ. CDR3 size: 15 residues. V was clipped by 0 bases and J by 3 bases, with 12 bases between them. CDR3 sequence reads: CASSLEARGDYGYTF. DNA of the CDR3: TGCGCCAGCAGCTTGGAAGCCAGGGGAGACTATGGCTACACCTTC.

V gene TRBV19 combines with J gene TRBJ1-2; D might be TRBD1 (6 bases). Germline loops: CDR1 LNHDA, CDR2 SQIVND (reference sequence). Trimming pared 5 bases from V and 5 bases from J, leaving 12 bases between. The length of the CDR3 is 13 residues. The CDR3 spells CASSVTGGYGYTF. The CDR3 DNA reads as TGTGCCAGTAGTGTGACAGGCGGATATGGCTACACCTTC.

The chain uses TRBV6-4 and TRBJ2-5, with a possible D match to TRBD1 (5 bases). Germline V gives CDR1 MRHNA, CDR2 SNTAGT. The CDR3 contains 15 residues. Trimming removed 4 bases from V and 2 bases from J, with 14 bases in between. This chain's CDR3 is CASSANRGQQETQYF. CDR3 DNA: TGTGCCAGCAGTGCCAACCGTGGACAACAAGAGACCCAGTACTTC.

The CDR3 nucleotides are TGTGCCAGCAGCCAAAGCCGGGTCTTCGAGCAGTACTTC. It yields the protein CASSQSRVFEQYF. This chain links TRBV3-1 (or the pseudogene TRBV3-2) with TRBJ2-7; D ambiguous. The CDR3 length is 13 residues. Germline V gene lookup returns CDR1 LGHDT and CDR2 YNNKEL (reference sequence). Between the trimmed V and J ends, which lost 2 bases and 6 bases, there was a span of 11 bases.

The chain combines TRBV10-1 with TRBJ2-5, with D perhaps matching TRBD1 (6 bases). Germline V lookup: CDR1 WNHNN, CDR2 SYGVQD (reference sequence). This CDR3 spans 16 amino acids. V lost 0 bases to trimming and J lost 0 bases, with 11 bases between them. This CDR3 is CASSESTGRNQETQYF. In DNA, the CDR3 is TGCGCCAGCAGTGAGTCGACAGGAAGGAACCAAGAGACCCAGTACTTC.

This clone was counted between two and nine times. The chain carries TRBV21-1 and TRBJ2-7; the table's D gene call, TRBD1, was not cross checked with the DNA. TRBV21-1 is deemed a pseudogene. CDR3 length equals 15 residues. CDR3 nucleotides: TGTGCCAGCAGTTCGGGACAGCGACCCTCCTACGAGCAGTACGTC. This gives the protein CASSSGQRPSYEQYV.

The V call is TRBV11-2, the J call TRBJ2-7; D is perhaps TRBD2 (6 bases). There are 12 residues in the CDR3. Germline loops: CDR1 SGHAT, CDR2 FQNNGV. V lost 5 bases and J lost 6, with 11 bases in between. CDR3 protein: CASSVGGAEQYV. The CDR3 DNA sequence: TGTGCCAGCAGCGTGGGGGGAGCCGAGCAGTACGTC.

This clone was detected only a few times. The V call is TRBV10-1, the J call TRBJ2-2; 8 nucleotides line up with TRBD1. The germline V gene encodes CDR1 WNHNN and CDR2 SYGVQD (reference sequence). This CDR3 region has 17 residues. V lost 0 bases, J lost 3 bases, and 6 bases stayed unmatched. CDR3 in DNA: TGCGCCAGCAGTGAGTCCTGGACAGGGAAAGACACCGGGGAGCTGTTTTTT. It yields the protein CASSESWTGKDTGELFF.

This sequence joins TRBV18 and TRBJ2-7; 11 positions match TRBD2. The CDR3 is 17 amino acids. Germline loops: CDR1 KGHSH, CDR2 LQKENI. With 1 base clipped from V and 2 bases from J, the junction kept 7 bases outside the gene matches. This CDR3 is CASSPLILAGGTYEQYF. The CDR3 bases are TGTGCCAGCTCACCACTTATCCTAGCGGGAGGCACCTACGAGCAGTACTTC.

V gene TRBV5-4 combines with J gene TRBJ2-1; 8 bases map to TRBD1. V dropped 1 base and J dropped 7; count of bases not matched to a gene: 7. CDR3 length: 15 residues. The germline gives CDR1 SGHNT, CDR2 YYREEE (reference sequence). In DNA, the CDR3 is TGTGCCAGCAGCTTGATGCAGGGGGCTCTGAATGAGCAGTTCTTC. This translates into CASSLMQGALNEQFF.

This clone was picked up many times. The chain uses TRBV2 and TRBJ1-5; 12 nucleotides agree with TRBD1. Germline trimming cut 8 bases from V and 6 bases from J; bases unmatched to any gene: 8. This CDR3 is built from 15 residues. The germline V gene encodes CDR1 SNHLY and CDR2 FYNNEI. The CDR3 protein is CASLPGTGGGQPQHF. CDR3 in DNA: TGTGCCAGCCTCCCTGGGACAGGGGGCGGTCAGCCCCAGCATTTT.

J is TRBJ1-6 and V is TRBV5-1; D is undetermined. Germline V gives CDR1 SGHRS, CDR2 YFSETQ. Trimming removed 0 bases at V and 9 bases at J, with 25 bases between. The CDR3 spans 19 residues. This CDR3 reads CASSLAPGNSNKKGSPLHF. CDR3 in DNA: TGCGCCAGCAGCTTGGCCCCGGGGAATTCAAACAAGAAGGGTTCACCCCTCCACTTT.

This chain links TRBV30 with TRBJ1-3, with D possibly being TRBD1 (5 bases). CDR1 is GTSNPN and CDR2 is SVGIG in the germline V gene (reference sequence). V lost 0 bases and J 3 bases, leaving 6 bases between the germline ends. This CDR3 has 13 residues. CDR3: CAWSVGVGNTIYF. The CDR3 coding sequence is TGTGCCTGGAGTGTAGGGGTTGGAAACACCATATATTTT.

J is TRBJ1-2 and V is TRBV6-6; TRBD1 aligns across 7 bases. The CDR3 has 14 residues. Per germline, CDR1 MNHNY and CDR2 SVGAGI (reference sequence). V shed 0 bases and J 6 bases; nucleotides not matched to a gene: 4. CDR3 nucleotide sequence: TGTGCCAGCAGTTACTCGACAGGGTTAGATGGCTACACCTTC. Translated: CASSYSTGLDGYTF.